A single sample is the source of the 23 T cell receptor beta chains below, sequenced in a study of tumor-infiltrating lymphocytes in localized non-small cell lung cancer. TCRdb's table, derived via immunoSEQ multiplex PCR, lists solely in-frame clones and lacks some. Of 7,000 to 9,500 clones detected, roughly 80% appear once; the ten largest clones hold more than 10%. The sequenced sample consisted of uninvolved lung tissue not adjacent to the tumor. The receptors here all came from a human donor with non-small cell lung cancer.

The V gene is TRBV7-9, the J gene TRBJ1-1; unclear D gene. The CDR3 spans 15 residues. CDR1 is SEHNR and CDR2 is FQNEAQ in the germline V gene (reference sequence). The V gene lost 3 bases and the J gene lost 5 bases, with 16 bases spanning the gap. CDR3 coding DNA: TGTGCCAGCAGCTTTGTCCAGGCCCGGGATACTGAAGCTTTCTTT. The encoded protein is CASSFVQARDTEAFF.

This CDR3 reads CASSNGDTDTQYF. The CDR3 DNA is TGTGCCAGCAGTAATGGTGACACAGATACGCAGTATTTT. The chain couples TRBV28 to TRBJ2-3; D unclear. The V end lost 5 bases, the J end lost 2 bases, and 8 bases lay between the germline ends. The CDR3 is 13 amino acids. CDR1 MDHEN and CDR2 SYDVKM come from the germline V gene.

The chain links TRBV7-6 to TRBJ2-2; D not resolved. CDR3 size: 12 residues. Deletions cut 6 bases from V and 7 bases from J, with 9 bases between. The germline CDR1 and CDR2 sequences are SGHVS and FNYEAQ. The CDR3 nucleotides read TGTGCCAGCAGGGAGTTGGGCGGGGAGCTGTTTTTT. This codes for CASRELGGELFF.

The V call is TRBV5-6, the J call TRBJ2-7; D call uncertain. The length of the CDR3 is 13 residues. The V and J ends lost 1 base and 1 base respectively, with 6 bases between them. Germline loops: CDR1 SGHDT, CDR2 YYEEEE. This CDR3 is CASSLRVSYEQYF. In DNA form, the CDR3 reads TGTGCCAGCAGCTTGAGGGTATCCTACGAGCAGTACTTC.

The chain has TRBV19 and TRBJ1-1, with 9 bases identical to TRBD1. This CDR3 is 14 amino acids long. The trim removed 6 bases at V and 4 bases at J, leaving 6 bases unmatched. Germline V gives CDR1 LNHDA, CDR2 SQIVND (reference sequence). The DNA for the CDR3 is TGTGCCAGTAGCCAGACAGGGGGTTTCACTGAAGCTTTCTTT. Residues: CASSQTGGFTEAFF.

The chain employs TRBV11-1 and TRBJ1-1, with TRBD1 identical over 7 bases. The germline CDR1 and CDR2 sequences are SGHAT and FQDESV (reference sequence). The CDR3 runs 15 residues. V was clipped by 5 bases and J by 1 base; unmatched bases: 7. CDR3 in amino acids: CASSPGQETNTEAFF. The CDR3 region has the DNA TGTGCCAGCAGCCCCGGACAGGAAACGAACACTGAAGCTTTCTTT.

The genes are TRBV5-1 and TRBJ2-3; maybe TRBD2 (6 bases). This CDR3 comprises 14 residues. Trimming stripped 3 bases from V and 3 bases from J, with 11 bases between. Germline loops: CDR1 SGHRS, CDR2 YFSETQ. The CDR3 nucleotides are TGCGCCAGCAGCTCGGGGGATGAGACAGATACGCAGTATTTT. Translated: CASSSGDETDTQYF.

The CDR3 protein is CASSFSGDQPQHF. For the CDR3, the DNA is TGTGCCAGCAGCTTTTCTGGCGATCAGCCCCAGCATTTT. The chain uses TRBV7-9 and TRBJ1-5; D is uncertain. The V gene lost 3 bases and the J gene lost 5 bases, with 8 bases spanning the gap. CDR1 and CDR2 from the germline V gene are SEHNR and FQNEAQ (reference sequence). The length of the CDR3 is 13 residues.

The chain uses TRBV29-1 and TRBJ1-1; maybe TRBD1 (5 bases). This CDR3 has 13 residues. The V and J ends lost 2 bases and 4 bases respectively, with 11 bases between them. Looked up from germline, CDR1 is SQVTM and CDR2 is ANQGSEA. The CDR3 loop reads CSVESGRVTEAFF. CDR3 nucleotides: TGCAGCGTTGAATCGGGGCGGGTCACTGAAGCTTTCTTT. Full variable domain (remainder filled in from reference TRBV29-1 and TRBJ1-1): SAVISQKPSRDICQRGTSLTIQCQVDSQVTMMFWYRQQPGQSLTLIATANQGSEATYESGFVIDKFPISRPNLTFSTLTVSNMSPEDSSIYLCSVESGRVTEAFFGQGTRLTVV.

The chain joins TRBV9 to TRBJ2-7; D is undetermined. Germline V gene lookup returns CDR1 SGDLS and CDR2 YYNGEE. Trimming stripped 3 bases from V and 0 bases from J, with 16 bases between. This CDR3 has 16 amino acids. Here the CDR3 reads CASSAVNARSSYEQYF. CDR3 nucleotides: TGTGCCAGCAGCGCCGTCAACGCCAGGAGCTCCTACGAGCAGTACTTC.

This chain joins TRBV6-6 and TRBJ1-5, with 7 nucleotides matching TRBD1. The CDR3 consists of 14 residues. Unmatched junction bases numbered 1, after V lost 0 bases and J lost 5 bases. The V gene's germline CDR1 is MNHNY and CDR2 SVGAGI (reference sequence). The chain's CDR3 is CASSYSQGDQPQHF. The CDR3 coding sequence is TGTGCCAGCAGTTACTCTCAGGGGGATCAGCCCCAGCATTTT.

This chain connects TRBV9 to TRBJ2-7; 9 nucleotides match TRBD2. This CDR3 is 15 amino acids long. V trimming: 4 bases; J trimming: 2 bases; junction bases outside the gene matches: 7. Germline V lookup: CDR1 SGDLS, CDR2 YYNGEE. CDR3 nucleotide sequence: TGTGCCAGCAGCCCAGGACTAGCGCAAACCTACGAGCAGTACTTC. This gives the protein CASSPGLAQTYEQYF.

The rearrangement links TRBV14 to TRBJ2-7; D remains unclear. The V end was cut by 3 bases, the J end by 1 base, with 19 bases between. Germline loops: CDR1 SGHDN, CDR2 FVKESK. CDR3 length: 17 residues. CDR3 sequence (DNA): TGTGCCAGCAGCCAGGAACCCCGGCTGGGCGGTTCCTACGAGCAGTACTTC. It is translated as CASSQEPRLGGSYEQYF. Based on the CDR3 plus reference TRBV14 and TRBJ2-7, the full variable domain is EAGVTQFPSHSVIEKGQTVTLRCDPISGHDNLYWYRRVMGKEIKFLLHFVKESKQDESGMPNNRFLAERTGGTYSTLKVQPAELEDSGVYFCASSQEPRLGGSYEQYFGPGTRLTVT.

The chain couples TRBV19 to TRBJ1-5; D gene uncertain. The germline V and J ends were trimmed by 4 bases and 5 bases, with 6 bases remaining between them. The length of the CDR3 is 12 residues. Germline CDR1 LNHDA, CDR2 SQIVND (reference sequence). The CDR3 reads CASSTRYQPQHF. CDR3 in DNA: TGTGCCAGTAGTACCCGGTATCAGCCCCAGCATTTT.

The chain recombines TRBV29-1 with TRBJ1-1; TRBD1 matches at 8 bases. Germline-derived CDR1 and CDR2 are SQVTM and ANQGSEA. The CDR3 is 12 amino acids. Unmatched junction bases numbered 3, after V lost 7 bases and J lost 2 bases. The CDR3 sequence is CSAQGANTEAFF. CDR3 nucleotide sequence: TGCAGCGCCCAGGGGGCAAACACTGAAGCTTTCTTT.

CDR3 sequence: CASSSTGGVNEKLFF. As DNA, the CDR3 is TGTGCCAGCAGTTCGACAGGGGGCGTTAATGAAAAACTGTTTTTT. The chain employs TRBV28 and TRBJ1-4; 10 bases fit TRBD1. Germline V lookup: CDR1 MDHEN, CDR2 SYDVKM. The CDR3 length is 15 residues. V dropped 4 bases and J dropped 4; count of bases not matched to a gene: 3.

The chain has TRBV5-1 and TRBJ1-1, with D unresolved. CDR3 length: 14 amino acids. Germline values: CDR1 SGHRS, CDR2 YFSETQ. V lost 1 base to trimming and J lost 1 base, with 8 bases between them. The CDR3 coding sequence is TGCGCCAGCAGCTTGAGCAGGTCGAACACTGAAGCTTTCTTT. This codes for CASSLSRSNTEAFF.

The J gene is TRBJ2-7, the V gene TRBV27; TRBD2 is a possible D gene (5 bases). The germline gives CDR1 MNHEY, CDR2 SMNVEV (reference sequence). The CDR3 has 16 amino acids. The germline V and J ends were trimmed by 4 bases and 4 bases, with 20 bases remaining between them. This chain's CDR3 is CASSSSPRVRRYEQYF. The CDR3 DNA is TGTGCCAGCAGTTCTTCCCCGAGGGTTCGTCGGTACGAGCAGTACTTC.

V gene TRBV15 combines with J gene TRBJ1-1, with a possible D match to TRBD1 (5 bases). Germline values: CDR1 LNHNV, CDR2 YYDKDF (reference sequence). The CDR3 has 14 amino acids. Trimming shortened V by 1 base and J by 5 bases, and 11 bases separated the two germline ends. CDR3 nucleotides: TGTGCCACCAGCAGAGTTAATGGGGGAACTGAAGCTTTCTTT. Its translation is CATSRVNGGTEAFF.

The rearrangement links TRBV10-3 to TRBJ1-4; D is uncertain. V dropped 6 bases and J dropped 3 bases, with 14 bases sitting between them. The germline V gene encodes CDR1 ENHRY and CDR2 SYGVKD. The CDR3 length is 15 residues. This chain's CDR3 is CAIRDQTAPNEKLFF. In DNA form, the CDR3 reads TGTGCCATCAGAGACCAGACGGCGCCTAATGAAAAACTGTTTTTT.

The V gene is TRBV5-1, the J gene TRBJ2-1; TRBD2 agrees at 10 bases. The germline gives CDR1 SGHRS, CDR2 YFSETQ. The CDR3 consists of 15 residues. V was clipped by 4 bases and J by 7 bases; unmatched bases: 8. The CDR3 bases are TGCGCCAGCAGCCTGAGGACTAGCGGTGGGAATGAGCAGTTCTTC. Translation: CASSLRTSGGNEQFF.

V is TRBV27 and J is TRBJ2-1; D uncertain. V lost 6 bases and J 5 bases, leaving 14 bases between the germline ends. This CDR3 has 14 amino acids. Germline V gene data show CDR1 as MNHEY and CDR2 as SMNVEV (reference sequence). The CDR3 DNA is TGTGCCAGCAGGCCTAGTTTGGTCAACAATGAGCAGTTCTTC. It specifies CASRPSLVNNEQFF.

CDR3 DNA: TGTGCCAGTGGAAGGCGAGGGACAGCGTCTGGAAACACCATATATTTT. The encoded protein is CASGRRGTASGNTIYF. The gene calls are TRBV28 and TRBJ1-3; TRBD1 aligns across 7 bases. The CDR3 loop spans 16 amino acids. Trimming removed 9 bases from V and 1 base from J; junction bases left unmatched: 12. The germline CDR1 and CDR2 sequences are MDHEN and SYDVKM.